The 14 T cell receptor beta chains presented below share a single source sample, sequenced in a study of long-term antiretroviral therapy in people with HIV. Sequencing relied on immunoSEQ assay v3.0, run at survey level. Assay used: immunoSEQ multiplex PCR; TCRdb lists only in-frame clones, some missing. The sample records roughly 15,000 clones, about 90% being singletons. This specimen consisted of unsorted PBMCs, obtained more than 2.2 years before starting antiretroviral therapy. All receptors come from a woman aged 25 to 39 with HIV.

The chain is built from TRBV19 and TRBJ2-7; D is unclear. V was cut by 0 bases and J by 0 bases, with 9 bases left in between. Germline V CDR1 and CDR2: LNHDA, SQIVND (reference sequence). The CDR3 totals 15 residues. This chain's CDR3 is CASSIDFEASYEQYF. As DNA, the CDR3 is TGTGCCAGTAGTATAGATTTCGAGGCCTCCTACGAGCAGTACTTC.

This sequence joins TRBV2 and TRBJ2-3, with 10 positions matching TRBD2. The CDR3 is 14 residues long. Germline V gene sequence: CDR1 SNHLY, CDR2 FYNNEI. With 6 bases clipped from V and 4 bases from J, the junction kept 4 bases outside the gene matches. The CDR3 protein is CASRLAGVPDTQYF. In DNA form, the CDR3 reads TGTGCCAGCAGGCTAGCGGGGGTGCCAGATACGCAGTATTTT. Full variable domain (rest looked up from reference TRBV2 and TRBJ2-3): EPEVTQTPSHQVTQMGQEVILRCVPISNHLYFYWYRQILGQKVEFLVSFYNNEISEKSEIFDDQFSVERPDGSNFTLKIRSTKLEDSAMYFCASRLAGVPDTQYFGPGTRLTVL.

By share, this clone counts as large (0.1 to 1%). J is TRBJ2-5 and V is TRBV7-9; TRBD1 matches 7 bases. Germline V CDR1 and CDR2: SEHNR, FQNEAQ (reference sequence). CDR3 length: 14 residues. The V gene end was trimmed by 5 bases and the J gene end by 4 bases; junction bases not matched to a gene: 7. The CDR3 loop is CASSPPTGTETQYF. Here the CDR3 DNA reads TGTGCCAGCAGCCCGCCGACAGGGACAGAGACCCAGTACTTC.

The rearrangement uses TRBV5-1 and TRBJ1-4; D not resolved. Trimming removed 0 bases at V and 6 bases at J, with 9 bases between. The CDR3 is made up of 14 amino acids. Germline CDR1 reads SGHRS; CDR2 reads YFSETQ. CDR3 coding DNA: TGCGCCAGCAGCTTGGCCCCGGCCGATGAAAAACTGTTTTTT. This sequence encodes CASSLAPADEKLFF.

This chain connects TRBV19 to TRBJ1-2; 7 nucleotides align to TRBD1. CDR1 is LNHDA and CDR2 is SQIVND in the germline V gene (reference sequence). The V gene end was trimmed by 5 bases and the J gene end by 5 bases; junction bases not matched to a gene: 11. The CDR3 consists of 15 residues. Here the CDR3 reads CASSLQGRRQYGYTF. The CDR3 DNA sequence: TGTGCCAGTAGTCTACAGGGGCGAAGACAATATGGCTACACCTTC.

The rearrangement joins TRBV30 to TRBJ2-3; D possibly corresponds to TRBD1 (6 bases). V was cut by 0 bases and J by 0 bases, with 7 bases left in between. Germline assignment: CDR1 GTSNPN and CDR2 SVGIG (reference sequence). This CDR3 spans 14 amino acids. CDR3 loop: CAWSVGASTDTQYF. Here the CDR3 DNA reads TGTGCCTGGAGTGTGGGGGCCAGCACAGATACGCAGTATTTT.

The chain is built from TRBV10-1 and TRBJ2-1; D gene ambiguous. Trimming stripped 3 bases from V and 10 bases from J, with 10 bases between. The V gene's germline CDR1 is WNHNN and CDR2 SYGVQD (reference sequence). The CDR3 extends over 12 amino acids. CDR3 residues: CASSDPLQEQFF. The CDR3 DNA sequence: TGCGCCAGCAGTGACCCCTTACAGGAGCAGTTCTTC.

This clone has more than one count but fewer than ten. At one boundary the junction diverges from the germline segment, which might be a read error. The chain carries TRBV7-7 and TRBJ2-5; D may be TRBD1 (5 bases). The length of the CDR3 is 14 residues. Germline V CDR1 and CDR2: SSHAT, FNYEAQ (reference sequence). CDR3 nucleotide sequence: TGTGCTAGCAGCTCCCAGGGCCGCCAAGAGACCCAGTACTTC. Protein: CASSSQGRQETQYF.

The J gene is TRBJ2-5, the V gene TRBV29-1, with 9 positions matching TRBD1. This CDR3 has 15 amino acids. V dropped 0 bases and J dropped 5; count of bases not matched to a gene: 7. Germline CDR1 SQVTM, CDR2 ANQGSEA. The CDR3 spells CSVEDPGQGGETQYF. The CDR3 nucleotides are TGCAGCGTTGAAGACCCGGGACAGGGTGGGGAGACCCAGTACTTC.

This clone has only one observation. This rearrangement joins TRBV30 to TRBJ2-1; possibly TRBD1 or TRBD2 for D (5 bases each). With 5 bases removed from V and 6 bases from J, the gap between germline ends came to 14 bases. From germline, CDR1 is GTSNPN and CDR2 SVGIG (reference sequence). This CDR3 has 13 residues. CDR3 DNA: TGTGCCTGGGACAGAGAAGGAGGCAATGAGCAGTTCTTC. Its protein is CAWDREGGNEQFF.

The rearrangement links TRBV9 to TRBJ1-5; D call uncertain. CDR1 is SGDLS, CDR2 YYNGEE, per germline. There are 15 residues in the CDR3. Trimming removed 4 bases at V and 6 bases at J, with 17 bases between. The CDR3 bases are TGTGCCAGCAGCCCCTCAAACGGACTGGGTCAGCCCCAGCATTTT. This gives the protein CASSPSNGLGQPQHF. The full variable domain, rest sourced from reference TRBV9 and TRBJ1-5, is DSGVTQTPKHLITATGQRVTLRCSPRSGDLSVYWYQQSLDQGLQFLIQYYNGEERAKGNILERFSAQQFPDLHSELNLSSLELGDSALYFCASSPSNGLGQPQHFGDGTRLSIL.

The rearrangement joins TRBV11-2 to TRBJ1-2, with D unresolved. Looked up from germline, CDR1 is SGHAT and CDR2 is FQNNGV. The V end lost 3 bases, the J end lost 5 bases, and 16 bases lay between the germline ends. This CDR3 region has 15 residues. CDR3 protein: CASSFNRRSIYGYTF. CDR3 coding DNA: TGTGCCAGCAGCTTCAATAGGAGATCCATTTATGGCTACACCTTC.

This chain connects TRBV10-3 to TRBJ2-5; D is undetermined. Deletions cut 6 bases from V and 5 bases from J, with 13 bases between. Looked up from germline, CDR1 is ENHRY and CDR2 is SYGVKD. The CDR3 spans 13 residues. The CDR3 sequence: CAIRNPGRETQYF. In nucleotides, the CDR3 is TGTGCCATCAGGAACCCCGGGCGGGAGACCCAGTACTTC.

The J gene is TRBJ2-1, the V gene TRBV7-9; 16 positions match TRBD2. The ends lost 2 bases at V and 7 bases at J; junction bases unmatched: 5. Germline-derived CDR1 and CDR2 are SEHNR and FQNEAQ (reference sequence). The CDR3 totals 17 residues. The CDR3 nucleotides are TGTGCCAGCAGCTTATATGGGACTAGCGGGGGGGTAAATGAGCAGTTCTTC. This translates into CASSLYGTSGGVNEQFF.